The entry below gives a single T cell receptor beta chain sequence along with its context. Its antigen is still unknown. The record originates from a study of blood T cells in healthy people across ages. With a J-beta primer mix and a sample-barcoded 5' primer, a second PCR ran about 6 to 11 cycles. TCRdb used MiXCR to reprocess the 5' RACE reads, holding one entry per CDR3 protein. The sample holds about 640,000 distinct CDR3 sequences; roughly 53% are singletons and the top ten take about two fifths. Study-level findings and limits: Naive CD4+ cells and diversity were both higher in long-lived donors than in aged donors. The study lacked donor CMV status, which possibly confounded expanded clonotype changes. A strong correlation between TCR beta diversity and naive T cell percentage was seen.

The CDR3 runs 15 residues. J gave up 4 bases and V 4 bases, and 4 bases lay outside the gene matches. Germline V lookup: CDR1 MGHRA, CDR2 YSYEKL. The study isolated at least 6.5 million PBMCs from each sample. The sequencing sample was made of blood. The rearrangement uses TRBV4-1 and TRBJ1-4, with 9 bases lining up with TRBD1. The TCR comes from a man aged 55 to 70 in good health. The DNA of the CDR3 is TGCGCCAGCAGCCGAGGGACAGGGTATAATGAAAAACTGTTTTTT. This gives the protein CASSRGTGYNEKLFF.